These 8 T cell receptor beta chains originate from one sample sequenced in a study of OX40 agonist ivuxolimab in advanced cancers. This table comes from immunoSEQ multiplex PCR, and its TCRdb copy is limited to in-frame clones, with some not included. The sample yields tens of thousands of clones, approximately 80% seen once. Source: CD4+ or CD8+ T cells sorted from blood, taken in a trial of the OX40 agonist ivuxolimab. Source of these receptors: an adult with an advanced solid tumor such as melanoma, head and neck, liver or kidney cancer.

V gene TRBV15 combines with J gene TRBJ1-3; D uncertain. Trimming stripped 0 bases from V and 1 base from J, with 7 bases between. CDR1 LNHNV and CDR2 YYDKDF come from the germline V gene (reference sequence). The CDR3 length is 15 residues. This chain's CDR3 is CATSRDRSSGNTIYF. The CDR3 DNA reads TGTGCCACCAGCAGAGATCGGAGTTCTGGAAACACCATATATTTT.

The sample holds a few counts of this clone. The V call is TRBV19, the J call TRBJ1-5; 8 bases line up with TRBD1. The CDR3 loop spans 14 amino acids. The J segment lost 7 bases and the V segment lost 2 bases, leaving 4 bases of the junction unmatched. Germline V CDR1 and CDR2: LNHDA, SQIVND (reference sequence). Written as DNA, the CDR3 is TGTGCCAGTAGTATACAGGGGGCGTCACAGCCCCAGCATTTT. It codes for CASSIQGASQPQHF.

The chain is built from TRBV19 and TRBJ1-5; the D is unclear. Trimming shortened V by 5 bases and J by 0 bases, and 17 bases separated the two germline ends. The length of the CDR3 is 17 residues. Germline CDR1 and CDR2: LNHDA and SQIVND (reference sequence). CDR3 in DNA: TGTGCCAGTAGTGTCGAGCGGAGACTTTATAGCAATCAGCCCCAGCATTTT. This sequence encodes CASSVERRLYSNQPQHF.

The chain links TRBV28 to TRBJ2-5; D not certain. The V gene lost 2 bases and the J gene lost 3 bases, with 1 base spanning the gap. This CDR3 contains 11 residues. The germline CDR1 and CDR2 sequences are MDHEN and SYDVKM. For the CDR3, the DNA is TGTGCCAGCAGTTTAGAAGAGACCCAGTACTTC. Its protein product is CASSLEETQYF.

V is TRBV5-8 and J is TRBJ2-5; D uncertain. The J call may be wrong; the DNA end is better matched by TRBJ2-7. CDR3 length: 11 residues. Germline CDR1 and CDR2: SGHTS and YDEGEE. CDR3 sequence (DNA): TGTGCCAGCAGCTTGGAGCCCGAGCAGTACTTC. Its protein is CASSLEPEQYF.

This clone has only a few counts. The genes are TRBV30 and TRBJ1-2, with D uncertain. CDR1 is GTSNPN, CDR2 SVGIG, per germline (reference sequence). The CDR3 has 13 amino acids. V gave up 0 bases and J gave up 8 bases, with 13 bases separating them. For the CDR3, the DNA is TGTGCCTGGAGTGTAATGGGGATCGGGGGCTACACCTTC. It is translated as CAWSVMGIGGYTF.

This chain uses TRBV7-2 with TRBJ1-1; TRBD1 aligns across 10 bases. V lost 6 bases and J lost 5; bases outside the gene matches: 9. Germline CDR1 SGHTA, CDR2 FQGNSA. This CDR3 contains 15 residues. In DNA form, the CDR3 reads TGTGCCAGCAGGGTAGGGACAGGGGAAATGACTGAAGCTTTCTTT. It codes for CASRVGTGEMTEAFF.

This clone was observed once. V gene TRBV7-2 combines with J gene TRBJ2-3; D is perhaps TRBD1 (8 bases). The CDR3 is 15 amino acids. V was shortened by 5 bases and J by 6 bases, with 18 bases between the two germline ends. Germline V gene data show CDR1 as SGHTA and CDR2 as FQGNSA. The CDR3 loop is CASSIQGGEADTQYF. CDR3 sequence (DNA): TGTGCCAGCAGCATACAGGGGGGGGAGGCCGATACGCAGTATTTT.